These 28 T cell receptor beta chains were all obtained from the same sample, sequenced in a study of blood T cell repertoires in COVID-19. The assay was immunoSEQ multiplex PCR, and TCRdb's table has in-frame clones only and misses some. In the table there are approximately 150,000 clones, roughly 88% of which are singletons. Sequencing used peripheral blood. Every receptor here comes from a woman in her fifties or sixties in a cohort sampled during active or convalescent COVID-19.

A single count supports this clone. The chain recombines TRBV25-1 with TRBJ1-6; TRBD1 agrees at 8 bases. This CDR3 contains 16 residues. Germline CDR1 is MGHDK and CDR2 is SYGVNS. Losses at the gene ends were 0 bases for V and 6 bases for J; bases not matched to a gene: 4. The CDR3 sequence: CASSEYQGAVNSPLHF. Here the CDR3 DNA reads TGTGCCAGCAGTGAATATCAGGGGGCGGTTAATTCACCCCTCCACTTT.

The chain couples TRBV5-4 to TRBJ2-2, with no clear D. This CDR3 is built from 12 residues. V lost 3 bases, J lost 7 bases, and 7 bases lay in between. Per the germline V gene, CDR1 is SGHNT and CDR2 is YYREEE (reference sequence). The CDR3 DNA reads TGTGCCAGCAGCTCCAGGTTCGGGGAGCTGTTTTTT. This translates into CASSSRFGELFF.

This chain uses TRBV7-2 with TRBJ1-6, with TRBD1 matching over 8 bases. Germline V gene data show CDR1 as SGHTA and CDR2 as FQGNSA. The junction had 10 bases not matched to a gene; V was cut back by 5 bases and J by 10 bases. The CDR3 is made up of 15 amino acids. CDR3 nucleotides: TGTGCCAGCAGCACGAGACAGGGGATGGGCTCACCCCTCCACTTT. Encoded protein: CASSTRQGMGSPLHF.

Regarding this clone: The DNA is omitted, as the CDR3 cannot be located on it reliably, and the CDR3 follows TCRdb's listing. This CDR3 reads CASSLHFGGAYNEQFF. This chain links TRBV11-2 with TRBJ2-1; the D call in the table, TRBD2, was not verified against the DNA. The V gene's germline CDR1 is SGHAT and CDR2 FQNNGV. With termini counted, the CDR3 has 16 amino acids.

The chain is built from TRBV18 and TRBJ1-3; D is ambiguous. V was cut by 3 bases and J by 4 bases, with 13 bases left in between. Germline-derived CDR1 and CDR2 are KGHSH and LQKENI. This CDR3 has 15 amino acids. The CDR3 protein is CASSPRQDQGNTIYF. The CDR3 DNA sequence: TGTGCCAGCTCACCTAGACAAGATCAGGGAAACACCATATATTTT. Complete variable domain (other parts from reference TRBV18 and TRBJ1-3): NAGVMQNPRHLVRRRGQEARLRCSPMKGHSHVYWYRQLPEEGLKFMVYLQKENIIDESGMPKERFSAEFPKEGPSILRIQQVVRGDSAAYFCASSPRQDQGNTIYFGEGSWLTVV.

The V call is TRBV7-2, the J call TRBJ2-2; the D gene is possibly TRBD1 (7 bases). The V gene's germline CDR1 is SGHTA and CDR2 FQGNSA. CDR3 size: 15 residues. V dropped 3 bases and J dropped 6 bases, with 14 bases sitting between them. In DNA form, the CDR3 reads TGTGCCAGCAGCTTGGAGGGGGCGCGGGCCGGGGAGCTGTTTTTT. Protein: CASSLEGARAGELFF. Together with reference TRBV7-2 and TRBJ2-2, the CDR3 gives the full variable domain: GAGVSQSPSNKVTEKGKDVELRCDPISGHTALYWYRQSLGQGLEFLIYFQGNSAPDKSGLPSDRFSAERTGGSVSTLTIQRTQQEDSAVYLCASSLEGARAGELFFGEGSRLTVL.

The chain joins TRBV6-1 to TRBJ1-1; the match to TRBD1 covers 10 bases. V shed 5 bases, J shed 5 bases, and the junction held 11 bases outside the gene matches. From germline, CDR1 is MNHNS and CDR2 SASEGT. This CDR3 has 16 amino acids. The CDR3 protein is CASSQGQGVGRTEAFF. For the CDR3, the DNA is TGTGCCAGCAGTCAAGGACAGGGGGTCGGGCGAACTGAAGCTTTCTTT.

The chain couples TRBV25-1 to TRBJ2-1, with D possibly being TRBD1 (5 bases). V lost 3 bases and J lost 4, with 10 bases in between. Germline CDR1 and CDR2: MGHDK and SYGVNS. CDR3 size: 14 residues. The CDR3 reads CASSDSQGYNEQFF. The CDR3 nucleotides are TGTGCCAGCAGTGACTCTCAGGGATACAATGAGCAGTTCTTC.

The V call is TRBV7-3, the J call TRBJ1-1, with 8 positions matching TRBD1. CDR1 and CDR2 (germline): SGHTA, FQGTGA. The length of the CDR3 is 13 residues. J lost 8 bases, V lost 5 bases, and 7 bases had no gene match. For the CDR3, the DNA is TGTGCCAGCAGCCTAGGGACAGGTCGAGAAGCTTTCTTT. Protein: CASSLGTGREAFF.

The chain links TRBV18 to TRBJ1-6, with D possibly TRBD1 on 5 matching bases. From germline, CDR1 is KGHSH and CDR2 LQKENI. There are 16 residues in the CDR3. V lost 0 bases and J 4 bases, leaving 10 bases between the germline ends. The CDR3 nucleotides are TGTGCCAGCTCACCACCGAGGCAGGGATATAATTCACCCCTCCACTTT. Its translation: CASSPPRQGYNSPLHF.

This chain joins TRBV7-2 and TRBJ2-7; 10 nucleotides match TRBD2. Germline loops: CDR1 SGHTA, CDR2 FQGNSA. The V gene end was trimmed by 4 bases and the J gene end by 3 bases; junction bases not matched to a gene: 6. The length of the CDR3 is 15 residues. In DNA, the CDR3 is TGTGCCAGCAGCTCACAACTAGCGGGACTCTACGAGCAGTACTTC. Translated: CASSSQLAGLYEQYF.

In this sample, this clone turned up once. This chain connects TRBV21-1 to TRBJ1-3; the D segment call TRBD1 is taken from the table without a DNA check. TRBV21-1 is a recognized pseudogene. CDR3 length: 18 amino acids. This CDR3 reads CASSKRAPGQSSGNTIYF. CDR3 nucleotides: TGTGCCAGCAGCAAAAGGGCGCCGGGACAGAGCTCTGGAAACACCATATATTTT.

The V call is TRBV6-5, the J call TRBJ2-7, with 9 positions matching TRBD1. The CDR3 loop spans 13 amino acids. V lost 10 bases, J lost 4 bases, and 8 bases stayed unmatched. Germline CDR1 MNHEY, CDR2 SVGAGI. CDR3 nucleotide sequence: TGTGCCACCGAGGGGACAGGGATTTACGAGCAGTACTTC. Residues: CATEGTGIYEQYF.

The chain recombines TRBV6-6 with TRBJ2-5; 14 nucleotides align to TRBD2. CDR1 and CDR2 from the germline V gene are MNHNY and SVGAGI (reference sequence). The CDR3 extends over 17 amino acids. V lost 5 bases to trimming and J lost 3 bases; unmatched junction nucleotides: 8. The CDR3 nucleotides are TGTGCCAGCAGTCGATCCGGGACTAGCGGGAGAAAAGAGACCCAGTACTTC. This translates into CASSRSGTSGRKETQYF.

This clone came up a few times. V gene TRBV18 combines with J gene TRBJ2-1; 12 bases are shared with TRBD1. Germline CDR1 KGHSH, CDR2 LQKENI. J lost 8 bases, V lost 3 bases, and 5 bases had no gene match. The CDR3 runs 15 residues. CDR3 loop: CASSPGQGASDEQFF. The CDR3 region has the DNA TGTGCCAGCTCACCGGGACAGGGGGCGAGCGATGAGCAGTTCTTC.

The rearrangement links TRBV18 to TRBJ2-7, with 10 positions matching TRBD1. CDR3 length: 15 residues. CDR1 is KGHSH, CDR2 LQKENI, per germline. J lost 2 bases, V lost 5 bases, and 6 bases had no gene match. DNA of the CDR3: TGTGCCAGCTCATCGGGACAGGGGCTTACCTACGAGCAGTACTTC. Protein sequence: CASSSGQGLTYEQYF. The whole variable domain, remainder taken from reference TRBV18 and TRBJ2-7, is NAGVMQNPRHLVRRRGQEARLRCSPMKGHSHVYWYRQLPEEGLKFMVYLQKENIIDESGMPKERFSAEFPKEGPSILRIQQVVRGDSAAYFCASSSGQGLTYEQYFGPGTRLTVT.

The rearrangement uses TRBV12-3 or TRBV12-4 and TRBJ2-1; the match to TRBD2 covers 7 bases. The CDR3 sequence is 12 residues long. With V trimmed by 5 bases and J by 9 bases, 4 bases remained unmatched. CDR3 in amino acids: CASSPGGGEQFF. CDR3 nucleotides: TGTGCCAGCAGTCCCGGCGGGGGTGAGCAGTTCTTC.

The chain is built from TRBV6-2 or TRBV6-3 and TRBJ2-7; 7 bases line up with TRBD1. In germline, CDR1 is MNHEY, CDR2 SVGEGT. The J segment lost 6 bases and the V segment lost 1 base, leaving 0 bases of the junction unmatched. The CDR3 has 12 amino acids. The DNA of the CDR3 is TGTGCCAGCAGTTACTACAGGGGCGAGCAGTACTTC. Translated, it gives CASSYYRGEQYF.

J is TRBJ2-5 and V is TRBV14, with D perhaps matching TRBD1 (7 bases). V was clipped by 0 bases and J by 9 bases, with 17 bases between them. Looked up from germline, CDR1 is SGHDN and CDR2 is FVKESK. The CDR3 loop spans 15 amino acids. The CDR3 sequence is CASSQEPQGGTAQYF. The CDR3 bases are TGTGCCAGCAGCCAAGAGCCCCAGGGGGGTACGGCCCAGTACTTC.

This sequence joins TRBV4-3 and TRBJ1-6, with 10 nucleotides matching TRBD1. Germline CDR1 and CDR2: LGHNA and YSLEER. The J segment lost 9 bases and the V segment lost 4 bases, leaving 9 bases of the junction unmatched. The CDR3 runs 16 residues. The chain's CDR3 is CASSPTGTGVGSPLHF. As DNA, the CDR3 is TGCGCCAGCAGCCCTACCGGGACAGGGGTGGGTTCACCCCTCCACTTT.

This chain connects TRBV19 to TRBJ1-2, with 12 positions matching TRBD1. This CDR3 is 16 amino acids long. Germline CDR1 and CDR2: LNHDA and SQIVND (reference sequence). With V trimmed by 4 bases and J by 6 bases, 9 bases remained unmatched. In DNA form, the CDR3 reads TGTGCCAGTAGTAAGGGACAGGGGGCTAGAGGAGATGGCTACACCTTC. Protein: CASSKGQGARGDGYTF.

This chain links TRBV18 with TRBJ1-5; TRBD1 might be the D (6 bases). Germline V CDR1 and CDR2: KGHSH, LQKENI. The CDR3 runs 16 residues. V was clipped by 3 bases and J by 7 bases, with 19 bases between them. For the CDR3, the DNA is TGTGCCAGCTCACCTACTGGGGTCAGGGGTGAACAGCCCCAGCATTTT. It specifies CASSPTGVRGEQPQHF.

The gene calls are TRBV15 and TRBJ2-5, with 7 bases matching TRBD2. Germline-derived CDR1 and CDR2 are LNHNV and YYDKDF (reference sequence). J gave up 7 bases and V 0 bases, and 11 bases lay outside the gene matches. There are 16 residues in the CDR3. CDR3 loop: CATSRDSAGETVTQYF. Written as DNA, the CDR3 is TGTGCCACCAGCAGAGATTCGGCGGGGGAAACGGTGACCCAGTACTTC.

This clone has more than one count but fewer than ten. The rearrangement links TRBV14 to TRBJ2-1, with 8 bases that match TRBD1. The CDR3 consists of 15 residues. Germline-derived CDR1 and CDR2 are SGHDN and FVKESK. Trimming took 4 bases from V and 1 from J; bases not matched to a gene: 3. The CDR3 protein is CASSPQGASYNEQFF. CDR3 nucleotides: TGTGCCAGCAGCCCGCAGGGGGCATCCTACAATGAGCAGTTCTTC.

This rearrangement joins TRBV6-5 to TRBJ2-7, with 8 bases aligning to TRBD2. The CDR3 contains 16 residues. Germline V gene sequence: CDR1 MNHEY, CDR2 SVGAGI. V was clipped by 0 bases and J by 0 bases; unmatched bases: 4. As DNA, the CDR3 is TGTGCCAGCAGTTACTCCGGGGGGGCTAGCTCCTACGAGCAGTACTTC. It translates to CASSYSGGASSYEQYF.

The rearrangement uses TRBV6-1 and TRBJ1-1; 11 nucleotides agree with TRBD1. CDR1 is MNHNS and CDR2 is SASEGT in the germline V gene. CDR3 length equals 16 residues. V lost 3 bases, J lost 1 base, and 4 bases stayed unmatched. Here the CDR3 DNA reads TGTGCCAGCAGTGAGGACAGGGGGCAGGGGAACACTGAAGCTTTCTTT. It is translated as CASSEDRGQGNTEAFF.

CDR3 residues: CASSPSLTTQGVNGYTF. CDR3 in DNA: TGTGCCAGCTCACCCTCGCTAACCACACAGGGGGTCAATGGCTACACCTTC. The V gene is TRBV18, the J gene TRBJ1-2; 8 bases line up with TRBD1. After removal of 3 bases from V and 6 bases from J, the junction contained 15 bases not matched to a gene. The CDR3 has 17 amino acids. Germline-derived CDR1 and CDR2 are KGHSH and LQKENI.

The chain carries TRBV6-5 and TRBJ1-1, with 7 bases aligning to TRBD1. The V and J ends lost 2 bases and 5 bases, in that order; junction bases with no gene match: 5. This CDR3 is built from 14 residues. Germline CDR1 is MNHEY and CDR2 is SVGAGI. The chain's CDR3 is CASSYGTAATEAFF. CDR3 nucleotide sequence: TGTGCCAGCAGTTACGGGACAGCTGCAACTGAAGCTTTCTTT.